This TCR beta chain was captured by sequencing in a study of blood T cell repertoires in COVID-19. Study at large: The cDNA or gDNA used as material had been derived from T cells, B-cell-depleted T cells, or PBMCs.

This table comes from immunoSEQ multiplex PCR, and its TCRdb copy is limited to in-frame clones, with some not included. The sample gives some 64,000 clones, about 80% of which show up once; 12% to 15% is in the top ten. It was during active infection that Seattle patients were enrolled and then longitudinally followed. The CDR3 totals 12 residues. V was cut by 10 bases and J by 3 bases, with 12 bases left in between. The germline V gene has CDR1 MNHEY and CDR2 SVGAGI. V usage is TRBV6-5 and J usage is TRBJ1-1; TRBD1 might be the D (6 bases). This clonotype was obtained from a man between 60 and 75 years old with COVID-19, enrolled during active disease. The sequenced material came from peripheral blood. This CDR3 reads CATTGFYTEAFF. For the CDR3, the DNA is TGTGCCACCACAGGGTTCTACACTGAAGCTTTCTTT.